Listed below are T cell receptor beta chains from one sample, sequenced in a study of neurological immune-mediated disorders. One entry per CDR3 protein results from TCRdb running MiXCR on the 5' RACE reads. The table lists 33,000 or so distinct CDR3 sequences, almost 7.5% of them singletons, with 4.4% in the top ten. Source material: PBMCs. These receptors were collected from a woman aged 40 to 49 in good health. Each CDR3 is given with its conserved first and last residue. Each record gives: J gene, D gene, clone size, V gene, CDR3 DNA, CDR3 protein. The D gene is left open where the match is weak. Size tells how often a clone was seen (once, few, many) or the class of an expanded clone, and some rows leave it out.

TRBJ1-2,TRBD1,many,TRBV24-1,TGTGCCACCAGTGATCCAGGGGGCGGGTATGGCTACACCTTC,CATSDPGGGYGYTF
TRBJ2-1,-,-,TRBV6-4,TGTGCCAGCAGTGACGCGGCAGGGCCTTCCTACAATGAGCAGTTCTTC,CASSDAAGPSYNEQFF
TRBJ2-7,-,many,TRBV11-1,TGTGCCAGCGCGAGGGGATCCTACGAGCAGTACTTC,CASARGSYEQYF
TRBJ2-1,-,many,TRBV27,TGTGCCAGCAGTTTGAAGGGAGGTGGGAGGCAGTTCTTC,CASSLKGGGRQFF
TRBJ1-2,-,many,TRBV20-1,TGCAGTGCTAGAGATAAAACAGGGTTGGGAGGCTACACCTTC,CSARDKTGLGGYTF
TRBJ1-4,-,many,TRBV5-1,TGCGCCAGCAGCCCGCTATCAACTAATGAAAAACTGTTTTTT,CASSPLSTNEKLFF
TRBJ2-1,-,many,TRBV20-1,TGCAGTGCTACAGGGGCCAGGGATGAGCAGTTCTTC,CSATGARDEQFF
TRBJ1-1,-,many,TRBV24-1,TGTGCCACCAGTGATTTGTTAGGGACCCCTGAAGCTTTCTTT,CATSDLLGTPEAFF
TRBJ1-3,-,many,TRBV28,TGTGCCAGCAGTGGGCTTGGTGGGCAAGGAAACACCATATATTTT,CASSGLGGQGNTIYF
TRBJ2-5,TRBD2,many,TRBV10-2,TGCGCCAGCAGTGGCGGGACTAGCGGGCAAGAGACCCAGTACTTC,CASSGGTSGQETQYF
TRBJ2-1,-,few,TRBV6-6,TGTGCCAGCAGTTACTTTAATGGAGGTCCCGATGAGCAGTTCTTC,CASSYFNGGPDEQFF
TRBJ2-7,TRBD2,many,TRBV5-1,TGCGCCAGCAGCATCGGACCGGGACTAGCGGGGGCCTACGAGCAGTACTTC,CASSIGPGLAGAYEQYF
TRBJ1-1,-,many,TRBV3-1,TGTGCCAGCAGCCAAGACGGATCAGTTATGAACACTGAAGCTTTCTTT,CASSQDGSVMNTEAFF
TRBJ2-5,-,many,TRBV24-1,TGTGCCACCAGTGATTTGCATGGCTTGCAAGAGACCCAGTACTTC,CATSDLHGLQETQYF
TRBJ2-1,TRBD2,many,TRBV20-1,TGCAGTGCTAGAGTGGCCTCGGGGGCGGGGGGGTACAATGAGCAGTTCTTC,CSARVASGAGGYNEQFF
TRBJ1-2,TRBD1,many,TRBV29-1,TGCAGCGTTGGGGGACAGAACTATGGCTACACCTTC,CSVGGQNYGYTF
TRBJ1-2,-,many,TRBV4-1,TGCGCCAGCAGCCAAGAGTGGGGGCATGCAGGCTATGGCTACACCTTC,CASSQEWGHAGYGYTF
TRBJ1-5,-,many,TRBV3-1,TGTGCCAGCAGCCAAGACGATAGCAATCAGCCCCAGCATTTT,CASSQDDSNQPQHF
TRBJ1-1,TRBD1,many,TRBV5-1,TGCGCCAGCAGCTCCGGGGACAGAAGAAGCACTGAAGCTTTCTTT,CASSSGDRRSTEAFF
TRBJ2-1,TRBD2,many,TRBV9,TGTGCCAGCAGGGGAGGGAGTGGGAATGAGCAGTTCTTC,CASRGGSGNEQFF
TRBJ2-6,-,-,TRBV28,TGTGCCAGCAGTTTAGTAGGGCCTGGGGCCAACGTCCTGACTTTC,CASSLVGPGANVLTF
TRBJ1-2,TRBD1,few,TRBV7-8,TGTGCCAGCAGCCAAAGGTGGGACAGGTACTCCTATGGCTACACCTTC,CASSQRWDRYSYGYTF
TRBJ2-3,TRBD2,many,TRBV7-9,TGTGCCAGCAGCTTGGGGACTAGAAACACAGATACGCAGTATTTT,CASSLGTRNTDTQYF
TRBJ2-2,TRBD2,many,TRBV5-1,TGCGCCAGCAGCGTTAGCGGGAGGACCAACACCGGGGAGCTGTTTTTT,CASSVSGRTNTGELFF
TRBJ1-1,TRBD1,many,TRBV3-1,TGTGCCAGCAGCCTCTTCCGGACAGGGAACACTGAAGCTTTCTTT,CASSLFRTGNTEAFF
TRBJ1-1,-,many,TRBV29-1,TGCAGTGCGACGGTGAACACTGAAGCTTTCTTT,CSATVNTEAFF
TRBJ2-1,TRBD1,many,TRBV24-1,TGTGCCACCAGTGATTTCAGGGGGCCCTACAATGAGCAGTTCTTC,CATSDFRGPYNEQFF